This TCR beta chain was identified during a study of blood T cell repertoires in COVID-19. Across the whole study: PBMCs, B-cell-depleted T cells, or T cells were the source of the cDNA or gDNA that made up the material.

The germline gives CDR1 MDHEN, CDR2 SYDVKM. CDR3 length: 16 residues. V was pared by 6 bases and J by 8 bases, with 13 bases of the junction left unmatched. Assignments of participants to cohorts depended upon their own reported clinical history. For recovered donors of Cohort 3, there were two negative PCRs, clearance, or symptom resolution. The table came from immunoSEQ multiplex PCR; TCRdb's copy has only in-frame clones and leaves some out. Of around 300,000 clones listed, about nine tenths were seen once; the top ten hold 1.1%. In its sample, this clone was seen many times. This receptor was obtained from a woman aged 25 to 39 who had recovered from COVID-19. Specimen: PBMCs or T cells enriched from blood (not recorded which). The gene calls are TRBV28 and TRBJ2-1; 10 positions agree with TRBD2. The CDR3 nucleotides read TGTGCCAGCAGGCGACTTCGGCTAGCGGGAGACCATGAGCAGTTCTTC. As protein: CASRRLRLAGDHEQFF.